The present T cell receptor beta chain was sequenced within a study of T cell changes during pregnancy in multiple sclerosis. The data were produced by immunoSEQ multiplex PCR, yet TCRdb's version contains in-frame clones alone and is incomplete. The sample records approximately 74,000 clones, approximately 91% being singletons. V dropped 2 bases and J dropped 2; count of bases not matched to a gene: 6. Germline V lookup: CDR1 KGHSH, CDR2 LQKENI. The CDR3 is made up of 16 amino acids. The TCR originated in a female donor with multiple sclerosis, enrolled in a pregnancy study. The sequencing here drew on peripheral blood, taken before pregnancy. The rearrangement links TRBV18 to TRBJ2-7; 10 positions match TRBD2. CDR3 coding DNA: TGTGCCAGCTCACCATACTTGGGACTAGCGACCTACGAGCAGTACTTC. Translating gives CASSPYLGLATYEQYF.